This T cell receptor beta chain was identified during a study of identical twins. Study results and caveats: The degree of excess twin sharing was weaker in beta out-of-frame sequences. Fewer insertions marked abundant cord blood beta clonotypes; young adult naive trended weakly, memory not at all.

Notes on this clonotype: The antigen is undetermined.

Healthy Caucasians were all of the donors. A universal primer site arose from template switching, and cDNA bore unique molecular identifiers. TCRdb reanalysed the 5' RACE reads using MiXCR and keeps one entry per CDR3 protein. The table lists nearly 900,000 distinct CDR3 sequences, roughly an eighth of them singletons. The CDR3 sequence is 17 residues long. Trimming took off 3 bases at V and 7 bases at J, with 24 bases between the two ends. Per the germline V gene, CDR1 is SEHNR and CDR2 is FQNEAQ (reference sequence). The sample was also linked to a second study, of yellow fever vaccine responses in identical twins.

The sequenced sample was PBMCs. J is TRBJ1-2 and V is TRBV7-9, with unresolved D. This sequence was found in a woman aged 18-29 years in good health. The CDR3 loop is CASSFGPTTDSWGGYTF. The CDR3 DNA reads as TGTGCCAGCAGCTTTGGCCCGACGACCGATTCATGGGGTGGCTACACCTTC.